The T cell receptor (beta chain) described here comes from a study of shared clonotypes between healthy human individuals. Study details: In total, the donors were two women and three men aged 18 to 49.

Trimming removed 4 bases at V and 0 bases at J, with 12 bases between. Germline V gene data show CDR1 as SGHRS and CDR2 as YFSETQ. This CDR3 has 15 amino acids. Tens of millions of PBMCs were counted before genomic DNA extraction. The quantity of DNA used in unsorted PBMC replicate PCRs was approximately 300 ng, corresponding to tens of thousands of T cell genomes. Original processing methods: Sequence data from immunoSEQ were junction-only and lacked quality scores; consequently, filtering differed. Sequencing was performed with immunoSEQ multiplex PCR; in TCRdb, only in-frame clones are kept and a portion is missing. V and J calls and clone size are those listed in that table; D and trimming were worked out from the DNA. This table has about half a million clones, 70% to 80% appearing once. Notes on this clone: A far larger clone differs by one base, so this is likely a read error. The same CDR3 arises from other DNA sequences in this sample as well.

Sequencing was performed on PBMCs. The chain has TRBV5-1 and TRBJ2-3; D call uncertain. This receptor was taken from a woman aged 35 to 49 in good health. Some clones in this sample may be carry-over from other donors' samples. CDR3: CASSVTAGSTDTQYF. For the CDR3, the DNA is TGCGCCAGCAGCGTTACGGCAGGCAGCACAGATACGCAGTATTTT.